The entry below describes one TCR beta chain. These data belong to a study of blood T cell repertoires in COVID-19. Per the study methods: Amplified reference gene primers provided the basis for estimating nucleated cell counts. The table came from immunoSEQ multiplex PCR; TCRdb's copy has only in-frame clones and leaves some out. For V, J and clone size, that table is used; D and trimming come from the DNA. The sample holds about 190,000 clones, about 88% seen once. This CDR3 region has 15 residues. V was clipped by 6 bases and J by 4 bases; unmatched bases: 6. Looked up from germline, CDR1 is KGHSH and CDR2 is LQKENI.

The source material was peripheral blood. This clonotype originated in a man aged 25 to 45 with acute or convalescent COVID-19. The V gene is TRBV18, the J gene TRBJ1-3, with 10 bases identical to TRBD1. The CDR3 nucleotides read TGTGCCAGCTCTCCCGACAGGGGGCACGGAAACACCATATATTTT. This translates into CASSPDRGHGNTIYF.